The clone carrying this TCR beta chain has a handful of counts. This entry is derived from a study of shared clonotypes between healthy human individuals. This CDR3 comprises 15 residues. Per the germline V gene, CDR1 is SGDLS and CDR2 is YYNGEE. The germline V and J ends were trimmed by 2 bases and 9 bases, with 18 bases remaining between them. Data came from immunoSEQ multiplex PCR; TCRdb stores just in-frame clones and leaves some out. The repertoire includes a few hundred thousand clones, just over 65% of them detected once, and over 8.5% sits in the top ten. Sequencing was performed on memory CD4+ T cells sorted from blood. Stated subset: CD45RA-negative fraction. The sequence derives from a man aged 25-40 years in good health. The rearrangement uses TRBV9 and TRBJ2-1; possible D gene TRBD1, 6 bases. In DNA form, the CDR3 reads TGTGCCAGCAGCGTGATTAGCATGCAGGGGACTGAGCAGTTCTTC. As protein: CASSVISMQGTEQFF.